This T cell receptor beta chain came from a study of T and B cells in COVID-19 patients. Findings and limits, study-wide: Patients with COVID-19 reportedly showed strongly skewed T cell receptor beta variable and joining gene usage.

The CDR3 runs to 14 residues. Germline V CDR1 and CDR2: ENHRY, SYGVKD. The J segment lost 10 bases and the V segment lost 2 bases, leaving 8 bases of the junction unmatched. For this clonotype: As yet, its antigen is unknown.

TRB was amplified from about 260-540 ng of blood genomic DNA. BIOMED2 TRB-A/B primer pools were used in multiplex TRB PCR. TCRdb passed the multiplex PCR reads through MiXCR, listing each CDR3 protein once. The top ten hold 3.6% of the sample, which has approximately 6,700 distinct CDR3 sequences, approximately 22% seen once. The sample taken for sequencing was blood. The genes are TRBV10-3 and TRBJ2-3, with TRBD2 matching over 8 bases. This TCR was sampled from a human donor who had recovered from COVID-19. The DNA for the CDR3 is TGTGCCATCAGTGAGGTACGGGGGGGCCGGGCGCAGTATTTT. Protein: CAISEVRGGRAQYF.